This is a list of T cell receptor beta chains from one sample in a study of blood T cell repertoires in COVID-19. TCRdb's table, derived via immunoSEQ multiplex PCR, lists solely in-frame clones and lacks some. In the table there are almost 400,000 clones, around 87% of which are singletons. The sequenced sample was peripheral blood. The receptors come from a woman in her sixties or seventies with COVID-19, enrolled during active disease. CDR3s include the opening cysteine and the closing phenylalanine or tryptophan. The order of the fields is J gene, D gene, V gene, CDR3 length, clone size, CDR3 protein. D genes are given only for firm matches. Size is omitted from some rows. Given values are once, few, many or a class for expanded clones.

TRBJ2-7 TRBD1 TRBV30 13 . CAWSGDRDYEQYF
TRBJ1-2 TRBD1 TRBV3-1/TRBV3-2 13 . CASSQGQGSGYTF
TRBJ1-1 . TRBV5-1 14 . CASSLVGPGAEAFF
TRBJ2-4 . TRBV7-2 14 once CASTAGAAKNIQYF
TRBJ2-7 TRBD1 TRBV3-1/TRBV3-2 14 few CASAPGQRTYEQYF
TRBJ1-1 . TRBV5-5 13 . CASSLEPNTEAFF
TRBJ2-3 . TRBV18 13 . CASSPYSTDTQYF
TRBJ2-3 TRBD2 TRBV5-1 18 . CASSLGTSGGAGTDTQYF
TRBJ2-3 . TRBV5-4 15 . CASSPPRGTTDTQYF
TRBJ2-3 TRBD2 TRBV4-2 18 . CASSHAPSSGGGQDTQYF
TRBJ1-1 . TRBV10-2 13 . CASRRVPNTEAFF
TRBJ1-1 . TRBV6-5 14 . CASSYDRWTGGAFF
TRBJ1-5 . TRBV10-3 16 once CAISEGRGDSNQPQHF
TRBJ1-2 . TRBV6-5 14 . CASSWAGLSNGYTF
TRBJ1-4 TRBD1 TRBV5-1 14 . CASSAGQYNEKLFF
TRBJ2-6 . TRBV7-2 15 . CAGDRQTAGANVLTF
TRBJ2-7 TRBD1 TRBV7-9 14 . CASSLEWTGVEQYF
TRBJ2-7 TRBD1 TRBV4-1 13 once CASRLGQGSEQYF
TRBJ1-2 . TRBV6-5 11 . CATYRDYGYTF
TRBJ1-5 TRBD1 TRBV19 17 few CASSLLRDRGSNQPQHF
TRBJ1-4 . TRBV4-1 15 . CASSLRSWGVEKLFF
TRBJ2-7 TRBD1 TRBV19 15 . CASSIGPGGRSEQYF
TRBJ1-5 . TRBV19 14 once CASSIEPPRQPQHF
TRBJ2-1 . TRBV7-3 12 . CASSLLGDEQFF
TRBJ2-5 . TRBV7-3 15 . CASSFRATIQETQYF
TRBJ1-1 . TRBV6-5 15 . CASSSYEGGNTEAFF
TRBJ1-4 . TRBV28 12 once CASESNRVKLFF
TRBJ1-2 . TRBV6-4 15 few CASSEEGGSAYGYTF